This section outlines one TCR beta chain sequence together with its context. Assay: immunoSEQ multiplex PCR; the TCRdb copy retains only in-frame clones and omits some. The sample carries about 10,000 clones, approximately 82% recorded once. Regarding time point: 2014-2015 season, 7 days after vaccination. In germline, CDR1 is SEHNR, CDR2 FQNEAQ (reference sequence). This CDR3 region has 12 residues. Trimming stripped 3 bases from V and 5 bases from J, with 7 bases between. The data are from a study of follicular helper T cells after annual influenza vaccination. The TCR comes from an adult who received the influenza vaccine. Sample: CXCR5- memory CD4+ T cells sorted from blood, taken 7 days after influenza vaccination. The J gene is TRBJ1-1, the V gene TRBV7-9; D is undetermined. The CDR3 reads CASSFGETEAFF. The CDR3 DNA follows: TGTGCCAGCAGCTTTGGGGAGACTGAAGCTTTCTTT.